This T cell receptor (beta chain) is drawn from a study of CD8+CD57+ T cells in acquired aplastic anemia. CDR3 and TCR beta VDJ profiling relied on genomic DNA as the template. Using its own MiXCR run on the reads, TCRdb lists one record per CDR3 protein. The sample has just over 200,000 distinct CDR3 sequences; 65% are singletons. The sequenced patients had an expansion of CD8+CD57+ cells seen by flow cytometry. Material: sorted CD4+, CD8+, or CD8+CD57+ T cells (not recorded which) from PBMCs. The receptor's source is a human donor with aplastic anemia.

The CDR3 reads CASSLRPSGGTETQYF. The CDR3 bases are TGTGCCAGCAGCTTGCGTCCTAGCGGGGGGACGGAGACCCAGTACTTC. The rearrangement joins TRBV7-2 to TRBJ2-5; 11 bases match TRBD2. The CDR3 has 16 amino acids. The V and J ends lost 3 bases and 5 bases, in that order; junction bases with no gene match: 8. Germline lookup yields CDR1 SGHTA and CDR2 FQGNSA.